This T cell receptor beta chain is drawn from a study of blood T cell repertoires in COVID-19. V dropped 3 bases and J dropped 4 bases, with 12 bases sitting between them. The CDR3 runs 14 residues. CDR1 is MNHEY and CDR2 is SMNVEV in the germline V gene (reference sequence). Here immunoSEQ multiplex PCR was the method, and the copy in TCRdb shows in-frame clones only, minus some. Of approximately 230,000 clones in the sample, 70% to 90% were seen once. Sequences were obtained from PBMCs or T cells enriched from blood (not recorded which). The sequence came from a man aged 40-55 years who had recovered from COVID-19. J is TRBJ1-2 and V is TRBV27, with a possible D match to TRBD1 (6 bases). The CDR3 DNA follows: TGTGCCAGCAGTTTCGGCAGGGGAAGCTATGGCTACACCTTC. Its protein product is CASSFGRGSYGYTF.